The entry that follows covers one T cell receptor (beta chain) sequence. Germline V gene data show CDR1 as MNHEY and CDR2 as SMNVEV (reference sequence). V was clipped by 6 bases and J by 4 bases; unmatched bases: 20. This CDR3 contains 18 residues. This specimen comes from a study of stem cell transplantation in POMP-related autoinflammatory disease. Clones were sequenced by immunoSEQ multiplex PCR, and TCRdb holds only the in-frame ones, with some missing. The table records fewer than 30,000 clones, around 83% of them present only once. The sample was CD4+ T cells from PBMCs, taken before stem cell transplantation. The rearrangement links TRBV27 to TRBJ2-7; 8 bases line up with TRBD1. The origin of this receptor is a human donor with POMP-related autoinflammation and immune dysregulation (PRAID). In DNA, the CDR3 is TGTGCCAGCAGCCAAACTCAAGAACGGACAGGGTGGGCTTACGAGCAGTACTTC. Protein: CASSQTQERTGWAYEQYF.